These 2 T cell receptor beta chains share one sample of origin, sequenced in a study of graft-versus-host responses after intestinal transplantation. Profiled with immunoSEQ multiplex PCR; TCRdb holds only in-frame clones, not every one. Of tens of thousands of clones listed, roughly 78% are singletons. What these receptors recognize is not known. The sequenced sample was unstimulated CD8+ T cells sorted from spleen or lymph node cells, obtained before transplant. The receptors derive from a human donor who was the organ donor for an intestinal transplant.

The rearrangement uses TRBV5-6 and TRBJ2-1, with D possibly being TRBD2 (5 bases). CDR3 length equals 16 residues. V was cut by 0 bases and J by 4 bases, with 14 bases left in between. Per the germline V gene, CDR1 is SGHDT and CDR2 is YYEEEE. The CDR3 DNA is TGTGCCAGCAGCTTGGGGTGGGAGACGCGGTACAATGAGCAGTTCTTC. Its protein product is CASSLGWETRYNEQFF.

V is TRBV27 and J is TRBJ1-1; a weak D match, TRBD1 (5 bases). Per germline, CDR1 MNHEY and CDR2 SMNVEV (reference sequence). CDR3 size: 14 residues. Deletions cut 2 bases from V and 1 base from J, with 8 bases between. CDR3 nucleotides: TGTGCCAGCAGTTTAGCCAGGGCGAACACTGAAGCTTTCTTT. This codes for CASSLARANTEAFF.